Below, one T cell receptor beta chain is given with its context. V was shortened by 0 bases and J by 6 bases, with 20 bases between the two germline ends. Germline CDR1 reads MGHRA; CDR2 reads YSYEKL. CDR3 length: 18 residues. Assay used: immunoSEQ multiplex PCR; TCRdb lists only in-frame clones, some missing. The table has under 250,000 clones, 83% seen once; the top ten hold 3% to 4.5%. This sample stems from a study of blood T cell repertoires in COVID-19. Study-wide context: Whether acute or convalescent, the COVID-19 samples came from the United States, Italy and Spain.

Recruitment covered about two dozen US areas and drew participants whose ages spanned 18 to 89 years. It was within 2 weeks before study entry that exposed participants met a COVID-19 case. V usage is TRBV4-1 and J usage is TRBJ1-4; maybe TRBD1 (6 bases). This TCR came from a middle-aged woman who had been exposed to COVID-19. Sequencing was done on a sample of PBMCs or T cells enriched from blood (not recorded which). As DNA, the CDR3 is TGCGCCAGCAGCCAAGATGTAGCGCGGCAGGGGTGGGATGAAAAACTGTTTTTT. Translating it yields CASSQDVARQGWDEKLFF.